Listed here are 4 T cell receptor beta chains from one sample, sequenced in a study of cytomegalovirus exposure and HLA in healthy donors. The PCR made use of 60 Vbeta and 13 Jbeta primers. Some clones are missing from TCRdb's copy, which holds only in-frame ones; the method was immunoSEQ multiplex PCR. This table holds about 170,000 clones, 65% to 80% found once. Sequenced input: PBMCs. Receptors originate from a woman aged 50 to 60 in good health and CMV-seropositive.

J is TRBJ2-7 and V is TRBV28; D possibly corresponds to TRBD1 (5 bases). V was clipped by 4 bases and J by 2 bases, with 12 bases between them. The CDR3 runs to 14 residues. CDR1 MDHEN and CDR2 SYDVKM come from the germline V gene. The DNA for the CDR3 is TGTGCCAGCAGTTCGTACGACAGAGCCTACGAGCAGTACTTC. Encoded protein: CASSSYDRAYEQYF.

V gene TRBV5-1 combines with J gene TRBJ2-7; 7 bases agree with TRBD2. V shed 0 bases and J 5 bases; nucleotides not matched to a gene: 5. The CDR3 runs to 14 residues. Germline CDR1 reads SGHRS; CDR2 reads YFSETQ. DNA of the CDR3: TGCGCCAGCAGCTTGGCGGGGGGTTCTAACGAGCAGTACTTC. Residues: CASSLAGGSNEQYF.

The J gene is TRBJ2-7, the V gene TRBV5-6; TRBD1 aligns across 7 bases. V was clipped by 1 base and J by 2 bases; unmatched bases: 3. Per germline, CDR1 SGHDT and CDR2 YYEEEE. This CDR3 comprises 14 residues. This CDR3 reads CASSLRDRTYEQYF. The CDR3, as DNA: TGTGCCAGCAGCTTGAGGGACAGAACCTACGAGCAGTACTTC. The full variable domain, in which reference TRBV5-6 and TRBJ2-7 provide the parts outside the CDR3, is DAGVTQSPTHLIKTRGQQVTLRCSPKSGHDTVSWYQQALGQGPQFIFQYYEEEERQRGNFPDRFSGHQFPNYSSELNVNALLLGDSALYLCASSLRDRTYEQYFGPGTRLTVT.

This clone was seen once. The genes are TRBV4-3 and TRBJ2-3; TRBD2 agrees at 11 bases. The CDR3 sequence is 15 residues long. Germline V gives CDR1 LGHNA, CDR2 YSLEER. V was pared by 2 bases and J by 6 bases, with 4 bases of the junction left unmatched. CDR3 region: CASSQIAGGPDTQYF. The CDR3 DNA reads TGCGCCAGCAGCCAAATAGCGGGGGGGCCTGATACGCAGTATTTT.